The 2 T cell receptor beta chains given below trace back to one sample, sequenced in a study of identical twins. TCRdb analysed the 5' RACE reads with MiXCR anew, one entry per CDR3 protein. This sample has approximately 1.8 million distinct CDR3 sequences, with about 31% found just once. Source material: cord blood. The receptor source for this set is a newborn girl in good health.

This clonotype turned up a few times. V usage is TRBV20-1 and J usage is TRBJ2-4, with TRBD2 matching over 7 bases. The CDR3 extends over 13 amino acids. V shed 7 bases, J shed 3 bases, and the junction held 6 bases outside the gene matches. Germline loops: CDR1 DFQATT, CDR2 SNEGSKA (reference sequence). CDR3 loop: CSGGGFDKNIQYF. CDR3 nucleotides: TGCAGTGGGGGGGGGTTTGACAAAAACATTCAGTACTTC.

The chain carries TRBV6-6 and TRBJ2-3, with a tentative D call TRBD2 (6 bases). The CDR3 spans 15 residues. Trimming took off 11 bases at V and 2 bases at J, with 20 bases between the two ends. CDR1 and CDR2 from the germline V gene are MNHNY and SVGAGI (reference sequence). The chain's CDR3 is CAGGLTSGHTDTQYF. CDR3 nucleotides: TGTGCCGGTGGCCTAACCAGCGGGCACACAGATACGCAGTATTTT.